This TCR beta chain was identified during a study of spatial heterogeneity in lung cancer. Across the whole study: There were consistently more beta-chain sequences detected than alpha-chain sequences. Across the raw uncorrected reads, a unique TCR and UMI combination was observed, on average, more than ten times. Regarding the study as a whole: Tumor TCRs that were ubiquitous and expanded showed up in blood more at resection than follow-up.

Carried by each TCR cDNA molecule was a unique molecular identifier. Each CDR3 protein gets one entry after TCRdb re-called the 5' RACE reads with MiXCR. The sample consists of about 52,000 distinct CDR3 sequences, 7.4% of them appearing once. This clonotype was found many times. The antigen is unknown. Germline loops: CDR1 SGDLS, CDR2 YYNGEE. This CDR3 comprises 18 residues. V lost 3 bases and J lost 4; bases outside the gene matches: 14. The time point was: blood at routine non-recurrence follow-up after resection. Unsorted samples of tumor, nontumor lung or frozen PBMC had their whole RNA sequenced. This material consisted of PBMCs, taken at follow-up. J is TRBJ2-3 and V is TRBV9, with TRBD2 matching over 10 bases. The source of this sequence is a female donor with early-stage non-small cell lung cancer. This CDR3 reads CASSDRVTLAGRADTQYF. The CDR3 DNA reads TGTGCCAGCAGCGACCGCGTAACACTAGCGGGGAGAGCAGATACGCAGTATTTT.